The clone carrying this TCR beta chain appeared a single time. The data are from a study of blood T cell repertoires in COVID-19. Study information: Donors in the United States, Italy and Spain gave samples during acute or convalescent COVID-19. The cDNA or gDNA used as material had been derived from T cells, B-cell-depleted T cells, or PBMCs.

This CDR3 contains 16 residues. Trimming took 7 bases from V and 2 from J; bases not matched to a gene: 13. In germline, CDR1 is ENHRY, CDR2 SYGVKD. The authors' processing: Cell counts per sample came from amplifying reference gene primers. Assay used: immunoSEQ multiplex PCR; TCRdb lists only in-frame clones, some missing. The DNA gave D and trimming, while V, J and clone size come from that table. The repertoire holds 140,000 to 150,000 clones, with under 90% as singletons. The material sequenced was peripheral blood. The receptor was isolated from a human donor in a cohort sampled during active COVID-19. The chain carries TRBV10-3 and TRBJ1-2, with 7 bases lining up with TRBD1. The CDR3: CAIKEGVGTANYGYTF. The CDR3, as DNA: TGTGCCATCAAGGAGGGCGTAGGGACAGCCAACTATGGCTACACCTTC.